What follows are 32 T cell receptor beta chains derived from one specimen sequenced in a study of blood T cell repertoires in COVID-19. Data came from immunoSEQ multiplex PCR; TCRdb stores just in-frame clones and leaves some out. The data show about 410,000 clones, about nine tenths seen once. Material: peripheral blood. These receptors all stem from a woman aged 30 to 39 with active or convalescent COVID-19.

The V call is TRBV7-9, the J call TRBJ2-1, with 10 bases that match TRBD2. The CDR3 totals 18 residues. Trimming at V came to 2 bases and at J to 8 bases, leaving 15 bases not matched to a gene. CDR1 is SEHNR and CDR2 is FQNEAQ in the germline V gene (reference sequence). The CDR3: CASSLFQAGGPIGDEQFF. The CDR3 DNA reads as TGTGCCAGCAGCTTATTCCAAGCGGGAGGGCCAATTGGGGATGAGCAGTTCTTC.

For the CDR3, the DNA is TGTGCCAGTATCGGGACAGCAAATGGCTACACCTTC. Its translation: CASIGTANGYTF. This rearrangement joins TRBV19 to TRBJ1-2; the match to TRBD1 covers 7 bases. CDR1 and CDR2 from the germline V gene are LNHDA and SQIVND (reference sequence). This CDR3 contains 12 residues. The V segment lost 7 bases and the J segment 6 bases; nucleotides outside the gene matches: 5.

The rearrangement uses TRBV25-1 and TRBJ2-3, with D possibly TRBD1 on 6 matching bases. Germline CDR1 reads MGHDK; CDR2 reads SYGVNS. Trimming removed 3 bases at V and 2 bases at J, with 12 bases between. The CDR3 runs to 15 residues. CDR3 nucleotides: TGTGCCAGCAGTGACCGGACAGCTTACACAGATACGCAGTATTTT. Its translation: CASSDRTAYTDTQYF.

The chain uses TRBV5-5 and TRBJ2-2; D might be TRBD1 (5 bases). The CDR3 covers 16 residues. The V gene lost 1 base and the J gene lost 5 bases, with 15 bases spanning the gap. Per the germline V gene, CDR1 is SGHKS and CDR2 is YYEKEE (reference sequence). The CDR3: CASSLTQGRSTGELFF. Written as DNA, the CDR3 is TGTGCCAGCAGCTTGACGCAGGGTAGGAGTACCGGGGAGCTGTTTTTT.

The chain employs TRBV6-1 and TRBJ2-3; D possibly corresponds to TRBD2 (7 bases). The CDR3 sequence is 16 residues long. Germline V gene data show CDR1 as MNHNS and CDR2 as SASEGT. Trimming shortened V by 2 bases and J by 2 bases, and 14 bases separated the two germline ends. CDR3 region: CASSERGRGSTDTQYF. CDR3 DNA sequence: TGTGCCAGCAGTGAAAGGGGGAGGGGGTCCACAGATACGCAGTATTTT.

The chain employs TRBV10-3 and TRBJ2-1, with 8 positions matching TRBD2. Unmatched junction bases numbered 9, after V lost 3 bases and J lost 5 bases. Germline values: CDR1 ENHRY, CDR2 SYGVKD. The CDR3 contains 16 residues. CDR3 sequence reads: CAISEPQAGDNNEQFF. Here the CDR3 DNA reads TGTGCCATCAGTGAACCCCAAGCGGGAGATAACAATGAGCAGTTCTTC.

J is TRBJ2-1 and V is TRBV12-3 or TRBV12-4; no definite D call. This CDR3 contains 12 residues. The ends were cut back, 6 bases at V and 5 bases at J, with 8 bases in the middle. CDR3 sequence reads: CASRDTNNEQFF. The CDR3 DNA reads TGTGCCAGCAGAGATACTAACAATGAGCAGTTCTTC.

J is TRBJ1-1 and V is TRBV30; D not resolved. The CDR3 is 14 residues long. Trimming removed 4 bases at V and 5 bases at J, with 17 bases between. The germline V gene has CDR1 GTSNPN and CDR2 SVGIG (reference sequence). CDR3 bases: TGTGCCTGGATTTCAGTCGGCCGAGGGACTGAAGCTTTCTTT. Protein product: CAWISVGRGTEAFF.

The rearrangement joins TRBV10-3 to TRBJ1-2; maybe TRBD1 (6 bases). The ends were cut back, 5 bases at V and 0 bases at J, with 10 bases in the middle. In germline, CDR1 is ENHRY, CDR2 SYGVKD. The CDR3 is 14 amino acids. The CDR3: CAISPTGTNYGYTF. DNA for the CDR3: TGTGCCATCAGTCCGACAGGCACTAACTATGGCTACACCTTC.

The gene calls are TRBV6-1 and TRBJ2-1; 12 positions match TRBD2. After removal of 2 bases from V and 4 bases from J, the junction contained 3 bases not matched to a gene. CDR1 is MNHNS, CDR2 SASEGT, per germline. The CDR3 is 16 amino acids. CDR3 coding DNA: TGTGCCAGCAGTGAATGGGGGACTAGCGGGTACAATGAGCAGTTCTTC. Encoded protein: CASSEWGTSGYNEQFF.

As DNA, the CDR3 is TGTGCCAGCAGCTTAGCGGGAGCGGCAGATACGCAGTATTTT. Its translation: CASSLAGAADTQYF. The V call is TRBV7-9, the J call TRBJ2-3; perhaps TRBD2 as D (5 bases). Trimming pared 0 bases from V and 4 bases from J, leaving 8 bases between. Germline V CDR1 and CDR2: SEHNR, FQNEAQ (reference sequence). The CDR3 runs to 14 residues.

J is TRBJ2-3 and V is TRBV6-5; D is undetermined. Trimming pared 6 bases from V and 3 bases from J, leaving 13 bases between. The CDR3 totals 14 residues. Germline-derived CDR1 and CDR2 are MNHEY and SVGAGI. The CDR3 spells CASRTSTGTDTQYF. The CDR3 DNA reads as TGTGCCAGCAGGACTTCGACGGGTACAGATACGCAGTATTTT.

CDR3: CASSVDGTTYNEQFF. CDR3 DNA sequence: TGTGCCAGCAGCGTAGATGGGACTACGTACAATGAGCAGTTCTTC. This chain joins TRBV9 and TRBJ2-1; 7 bases line up with TRBD2. Unmatched junction bases numbered 4, after V lost 0 bases and J lost 4 bases. The CDR3 has 15 amino acids. CDR1 SGDLS and CDR2 YYNGEE come from the germline V gene.

This clone was detected only once. The rearrangement uses TRBV7-2 and TRBJ2-3; D ambiguous. The CDR3 is 13 amino acids. V was trimmed by 3 bases and J by 1 base, leaving 5 bases between them. Germline V CDR1 and CDR2: SGHTA, FQGNSA. The CDR3 loop reads CASSFPGTDTQYF. The CDR3 DNA sequence: TGTGCCAGCAGCTTTCCTGGCACAGATACGCAGTATTTT.

The V call is TRBV7-2, the J call TRBJ2-7, with 7 bases lining up with TRBD1. CDR3 size: 15 residues. Germline V CDR1 and CDR2: SGHTA, FQGNSA. V lost 3 bases to trimming and J lost 2 bases; unmatched junction nucleotides: 7. CDR3 in amino acids: CASSFRTTGPYEQYF. CDR3 nucleotide sequence: TGTGCCAGCAGCTTTAGAACGACAGGGCCCTACGAGCAGTACTTC.

V is TRBV5-1 and J is TRBJ2-5; 8 bases match TRBD1. The CDR3 runs to 16 residues. Looked up from germline, CDR1 is SGHRS and CDR2 is YFSETQ. The ends lost 4 bases at V and 5 bases at J; junction bases unmatched: 13. The CDR3 nucleotides read TGCGCCAGCAGCATCCGCGGGCAGGGGGCATCGGAGACCCAGTACTTC. This translates into CASSIRGQGASETQYF.

The CDR3 DNA is TGTGCCAGCAGTGAACCCAGGGGGGTTTTGAGCAATCAGCCCCAGCATTTT. Encoded protein: CASSEPRGVLSNQPQHF. The genes are TRBV6-1 and TRBJ1-5, with 7 positions matching TRBD1. The CDR3 is made up of 17 amino acids. Losses at the gene ends were 2 bases for V and 1 base for J; bases not matched to a gene: 8. Germline V gene sequence: CDR1 MNHNS, CDR2 SASEGT.

The rearrangement joins TRBV7-8 to TRBJ2-3, with TRBD1 as a possible D gene (6 bases). The CDR3 spans 14 residues. The V and J ends lost 5 bases and 0 bases respectively, with 9 bases between them. Germline V CDR1 and CDR2: SGHVS, FQNEAQ. CDR3 amino acids: CASSTGTSTDTQYF. CDR3 DNA: TGTGCCAGCAGCACGGGGACAAGCACAGATACGCAGTATTTT.

V gene TRBV27 combines with J gene TRBJ2-7; D is perhaps TRBD1 (5 bases). V dropped 3 bases and J dropped 4 bases, with 10 bases sitting between them. This CDR3 has 13 amino acids. Germline loops: CDR1 MNHEY, CDR2 SMNVEV (reference sequence). The CDR3 region is CASSLVDRYEQYF. In DNA form, the CDR3 reads TGTGCCAGCAGTTTGGTCGACAGATACGAGCAGTACTTC.

CDR3 in DNA: TGTGCCAGCAGTTTTGCGGGCATTCGTATTGAGCAGTTCTTC. This sequence encodes CASSFAGIRIEQFF. This chain joins TRBV28 and TRBJ2-1; D is possibly TRBD2 (5 bases). Trimming took 3 bases from V and 9 from J, leaving 15 bases between them. The CDR3 is 14 amino acids. Germline V lookup: CDR1 MDHEN, CDR2 SYDVKM.

The chain uses TRBV19 and TRBJ1-5; D gene unclear. CDR1 is LNHDA, CDR2 SQIVND, per germline (reference sequence). Trimming took 5 bases from V and 5 from J, leaving 19 bases between them. This CDR3 contains 16 residues. The DNA for the CDR3 is TGTGCCAGTAGTGGTCAAGCGGTGCGGGGAGATCAGCCCCAGCATTTT. It yields the protein CASSGQAVRGDQPQHF.

The chain joins TRBV7-7 to TRBJ2-2, with TRBD2 identical over 13 bases. V lost 5 bases, J lost 7 bases, and 7 bases stayed unmatched. The CDR3 is 16 residues long. The germline V gene has CDR1 SSHAT and CDR2 FNYEAQ (reference sequence). The CDR3 DNA sequence: TGTGCCAGCAGCCAAGCGACTAGCGGGAGGATCGGGGAGCTGTTTTTT. This codes for CASSQATSGRIGELFF.

The gene calls are TRBV6-5 and TRBJ1-1; no definite D call. Per germline, CDR1 MNHEY and CDR2 SVGAGI. CDR3 size: 12 residues. Trimming cost V 8 bases and J 6 bases, with 13 bases left between them. The CDR3 DNA is TGTGCCAGCTTTAGAGAAATCGCTGAAGCTTTCTTT. Its translation: CASFREIAEAFF.

The V gene is TRBV18, the J gene TRBJ1-2, with D possibly TRBD1 on 5 matching bases. V was clipped by 3 bases and J by 6 bases, with 11 bases between them. The germline gives CDR1 KGHSH, CDR2 LQKENI. This CDR3 has 13 residues. The DNA of the CDR3 is TGTGCCAGCTCACCCACGGGGGTGAATGGCTACACCTTC. It codes for CASSPTGVNGYTF.

This chain links TRBV27 with TRBJ2-1; tentatively, D is TRBD1 (6 bases). Germline CDR1 reads MNHEY; CDR2 reads SMNVEV (reference sequence). Trimming took 5 bases from V and 7 from J, leaving 24 bases between them. There are 17 residues in the CDR3. In DNA, the CDR3 is TGTGCCAGCAGTCCAAAGATCGGGACCGGCAGGGGAAATGAGCAGTTCTTC. Amino acid sequence: CASSPKIGTGRGNEQFF.

CDR3 nucleotide sequence: TGTGCCAGCAGTTTATGGGGGCACACTGAAGCTTTCTTT. Its protein product is CASSLWGHTEAFF. This chain connects TRBV27 to TRBJ1-1; D is perhaps TRBD1 (6 bases). The V end was cut by 1 base, the J end by 3 bases, with 6 bases between. Germline loops: CDR1 MNHEY, CDR2 SMNVEV (reference sequence). The CDR3 loop spans 13 amino acids.

This clone was recorded many times. The chain combines TRBV4-1 with TRBJ2-3; the match to TRBD2 covers 9 bases. CDR1 and CDR2 (germline): MGHRA, YSYEKL. V lost 1 base and J lost 0; bases outside the gene matches: 2. This CDR3 is built from 16 residues. CDR3 amino acids: CASSQVLAGSTDTQYF. CDR3 sequence (DNA): TGCGCCAGCAGCCAAGTGCTAGCGGGGAGCACAGATACGCAGTATTTT.

The chain couples TRBV27 to TRBJ2-1; the D gene is possibly TRBD2 (5 bases). The ends were cut back, 2 bases at V and 8 bases at J, with 10 bases in the middle. The CDR3 totals 13 residues. CDR1 and CDR2 from the germline V gene are MNHEY and SMNVEV (reference sequence). The DNA for the CDR3 is TGTGCCAGCAGTTTAATCCGGGGAGATGAGCAGTTCTTC. Protein product: CASSLIRGDEQFF.

The CDR3, as DNA: TGTGCCAGCAGTTACTCGGGCAGCAACTATGGCTACACCTTC. It yields the protein CASSYSGSNYGYTF. The chain recombines TRBV6-6 with TRBJ1-2; unclear D gene. CDR3 length: 14 amino acids. V was clipped by 0 bases and J by 2 bases, with 7 bases between them. Germline loops: CDR1 MNHNY, CDR2 SVGAGI (reference sequence).

The chain combines TRBV19 with TRBJ1-5; D unclear. This CDR3 has 12 amino acids. CDR1 LNHDA and CDR2 SQIVND come from the germline V gene (reference sequence). Trimming left V 11 bases short and J 7 bases short, with 15 bases between. The CDR3 DNA sequence: TGTGCCTCAAAGGAGGGAAGCCAGCCCCAGCATTTT. Protein product: CASKEGSQPQHF.

Details on this clone: Other nucleotide sequences from this sample produce the same CDR3. This chain links TRBV3-1 (or the pseudogene TRBV3-2) with TRBJ1-1; D perhaps matches TRBD1 (5 bases). Germline V lookup: CDR1 LGHDT, CDR2 YNNKEL (reference sequence). The CDR3 sequence is 14 residues long. The ends were cut back, 1 base at V and 1 base at J, with 7 bases in the middle. CDR3 sequence reads: CASSQGGGNTEAFF. CDR3 bases: TGTGCCAGCAGCCAAGGGGGGGGGAACACTGAAGCTTTCTTT.

Regarding this clone: An end of the junction differs from the germline gene, which may be a read error. The chain couples TRBV7-9 to TRBJ2-1, with TRBD2 matching 12 bases. The CDR3 length is 15 residues. Germline CDR1 reads SEHNR; CDR2 reads FQNEAQ (reference sequence). The CDR3 reads CASSLAGGFLDEQFF. CDR3 nucleotide sequence: TGTGCCAGCAGCCTAGCGGGGGGGTTTCTGGATGAGCAGTTCTTC.